The next 26 T cell receptor beta chains were all read from a single sample in a study of shared T cell receptors in the human thymus. The assay was immunoSEQ multiplex PCR, and TCRdb's table has in-frame clones only and misses some. Among some 720,000 clones listed, roughly 90% were seen once. This sample was shared with a second study, whose subject was human thymus T cells.

The sequencing sample was made of thymocytes. These receptors were taken from a boy younger than two with a congenital heart defect.

In nucleotides, the CDR3 is TGCGCCAGCAGCCAAGGTAGACTAGCGGAGGGGTTTTATGGGACCGAGCAGTACTTC. Encoded protein: CASSQGRLAEGFYGTEQYF. J is TRBJ2-7 and V is TRBV4-1; 9 bases match TRBD2. The germline CDR1 and CDR2 sequences are MGHRA and YSYEKL. J was trimmed by 6 bases and V by 1 base; bases with no gene match: 19. The CDR3 loop spans 19 amino acids.

The CDR3 nucleotides are TGTGCCAGCAGCTTAGCTCGACTTCCCCCCACATGGGAGCAGTTCTTC. Translation gives CASSLARLPPTWEQFF. The V and J genes are TRBV7-2 and TRBJ2-1; D not resolved. This CDR3 comprises 16 residues. In germline, CDR1 is SGHTA, CDR2 FQGNSA. The ends were cut back, 0 bases at V and 10 bases at J, with 19 bases in the middle.

This clone was observed once. J is TRBJ2-3 and V is TRBV27, with 8 bases that match TRBD2. The CDR3 length is 16 residues. The germline V gene encodes CDR1 MNHEY and CDR2 SMNVEV (reference sequence). Unmatched junction bases numbered 9, after V lost 5 bases and J lost 2 bases. Written as DNA, the CDR3 is TGTGCCAGCAGTGTGTCTAGGCGGGAGGACACAGATACGCAGTATTTT. Protein product: CASSVSRREDTDTQYF.

The chain joins TRBV28 to TRBJ2-1; TRBD2 aligns across 7 bases. The germline V gene has CDR1 MDHEN and CDR2 SYDVKM. The junction had 12 bases not matched to a gene; V was cut back by 3 bases and J by 16 bases. The CDR3 contains 13 residues. The CDR3 is CASSFKCGSEDFF. As DNA, the CDR3 is TGTGCCAGCAGTTTCAAGTGCGGGAGCGAAGATTTCTTC.

Only a few counts were recorded for this clone. This chain connects TRBV28 to TRBJ1-5; TRBD1 matches 8 bases. J was trimmed by 7 bases and V by 4 bases; bases with no gene match: 9. The CDR3 totals 15 residues. Germline V gives CDR1 MDHEN, CDR2 SYDVKM. The CDR3 DNA sequence: TGTGCCAGCAGTTGCCAGGGGGCACCGAAGCAGCCCCAGCATTTT. It codes for CASSCQGAPKQPQHF.

The chain carries TRBV27 and TRBJ1-2; D not certain. The V gene's germline CDR1 is MNHEY and CDR2 SMNVEV (reference sequence). This CDR3 comprises 14 residues. Trimming took 7 bases from V and 3 from J, leaving 15 bases between them. This CDR3 is CASTPGKEDYGYTF. CDR3 bases: TGTGCCAGCACCCCGGGTAAGGAGGACTATGGCTACACCTTC.

This clone appeared a single time. The chain recombines TRBV6-1 with TRBJ1-3; D ambiguous. Trimming took 4 bases from V and 0 from J, leaving 10 bases between them. The CDR3 covers 15 residues. Germline V CDR1 and CDR2: MNHNS, SASEGT. DNA for the CDR3: TGTGCCAGCAGTGTAACAGAGACCTCTGGAAACACCATATATTTT. Amino acids: CASSVTETSGNTIYF.

This chain connects TRBV11-2 to TRBJ2-7; no definite D call. Looked up from germline, CDR1 is SGHAT and CDR2 is FQNNGV. The V and J ends lost 3 bases and 4 bases respectively, with 13 bases between them. CDR3 length equals 14 residues. The CDR3 here is CASSFQRSQYEQYF. The DNA for the CDR3 is TGTGCCAGCAGCTTTCAACGGAGCCAGTACGAGCAGTACTTC.

This clone showed up just a few times. The chain carries TRBV5-4 and TRBJ2-4, with D possibly matching TRBD2 (5 bases). This CDR3 comprises 16 residues. In germline, CDR1 is SGHNT, CDR2 YYREEE (reference sequence). V was shortened by 4 bases and J by 6 bases, with 20 bases between the two germline ends. The CDR3 sequence is CASSPTRGESGNIQYF. CDR3 nucleotide sequence: TGTGCCAGCAGCCCCACCCGTGGGGAGTCTGGAAACATTCAGTACTTC.

The chain combines TRBV30 with TRBJ1-5, with 7 bases that match TRBD1. The V gene's germline CDR1 is GTSNPN and CDR2 SVGIG (reference sequence). This CDR3 contains 14 residues. V trimming: 3 bases; J trimming: 2 bases; junction bases outside the gene matches: 4. In DNA form, the CDR3 reads TGTGCCTGGAGCTTAGACAGGGGCAATCAGCCCCAGCATTTT. Protein: CAWSLDRGNQPQHF.

V and J are TRBV12-5 and TRBJ2-3; 7 positions match TRBD2. J was trimmed by 1 base and V by 2 bases; bases with no gene match: 15. This CDR3 contains 19 residues. Germline-derived CDR1 and CDR2 are LGHNT and FRNRAP. The CDR3 DNA sequence: TGTGCTAGTGGTTTGCCATGGGGGTCTAGCGGAGGGGGCACAGATACGCAGTATTTT. As protein: CASGLPWGSSGGGTDTQYF.

This clone was detected only once. The chain uses TRBV5-1 and TRBJ2-7, with D possibly TRBD1 on 5 matching bases. The CDR3 covers 14 residues. Germline CDR1 reads SGHRS; CDR2 reads YFSETQ. V was trimmed by 4 bases and J by 2 bases, leaving 13 bases between them. The CDR3, as DNA: TGCGCCAGCAGCACTTATCAGGGCCCCTACGAGCAGTACTTC. This encodes CASSTYQGPYEQYF.

V usage is TRBV7-9 and J usage is TRBJ2-2; maybe TRBD2 (6 bases). V lost 5 bases, J lost 3 bases, and 13 bases lay in between. The CDR3 extends over 15 amino acids. Germline CDR1 and CDR2: SEHNR and FQNEAQ (reference sequence). For the CDR3, the DNA is TGTGCCAGCAGCGCCCGAGGCGGGGACACCGGGGAGCTGTTTTTT. Its translation: CASSARGGDTGELFF.

CDR3 DNA: TGTGCCAGCAGTGGGGGGCTTAGCTCCTACGAGCAGTACTTC. Translating gives CASSGGLSSYEQYF. The genes are TRBV25-1 and TRBJ2-7, with D perhaps TRBD1 (6 bases). The V end lost 4 bases, the J end lost 0 bases, and 10 bases lay between the germline ends. Germline lookup yields CDR1 MGHDK and CDR2 SYGVNS. The CDR3 totals 14 residues.

This clone was observed a single time. The gene calls are TRBV21-1 and TRBJ2-2; TRBD2 is the table's D call and was not checked against the DNA. TRBV21-1 represents a pseudogene. This CDR3 is 17 amino acids long. This CDR3 is CASSTETGTSPTGELFF. CDR3 nucleotides: TGTGCCAGCAGCACAGAAACCGGGACTAGCCCCACCGGGGAGCTGTTTTTT.

In its sample, this clone was seen once. The CDR3 DNA reads as TGTGCCAGCAGCGCGCCTGACTACGAGCAGTACTTC. It codes for CASSAPDYEQYF. The genes are TRBV7-8 and TRBJ2-7; no reliable D call. CDR3 size: 12 residues. Germline V gene data show CDR1 as SGHVS and CDR2 as FQNEAQ. Trimming shortened V by 5 bases and J by 3 bases, and 8 bases separated the two germline ends.

V gene TRBV4-3 combines with J gene TRBJ2-2; 8 bases align to TRBD2. Germline CDR1 is LGHNA and CDR2 is YSLEER. V trimming: 2 bases; J trimming: 2 bases; junction bases outside the gene matches: 7. The CDR3 spans 17 residues. CDR3 sequence reads: CASSQHPTSENTGELFF. The CDR3 DNA is TGCGCCAGCAGCCAACACCCGACTAGCGAAAACACCGGGGAGCTGTTTTTT.

This clone was recorded only once. V and J are TRBV28 and TRBJ2-3; 12 bases match TRBD2. J lost 5 bases, V lost 3 bases, and 9 bases had no gene match. The CDR3 has 17 amino acids. The germline V gene encodes CDR1 MDHEN and CDR2 SYDVKM. This CDR3 is CASSFSTSGRKIDTQYF. In nucleotides, the CDR3 is TGTGCCAGCAGTTTTTCGACTAGCGGGAGAAAAATAGATACGCAGTATTTT. The variable domain in full, with the rest retrieved from reference TRBV28 and TRBJ2-3, is DVKVTQSSRYLVKRTGEKVFLECVQDMDHENMFWYRQDPGLGLRLIYFSYDVKMKEKGDIPEGYSVSREKKERFSLILESASTNQTSMYLCASSFSTSGRKIDTQYFGPGTRLTVL.

This clone was recorded a few times. The CDR3 bases are TGTGCCAGCCTCCAACTAGCGGGAGAATACAATGAGCAGTTCTTC. It translates to CASLQLAGEYNEQFF. The chain has TRBV6-1 and TRBJ2-1; 11 bases agree with TRBD2. The V gene end was trimmed by 8 bases and the J gene end by 4 bases; junction bases not matched to a gene: 7. This CDR3 region has 15 residues. Looked up from germline, CDR1 is MNHNS and CDR2 is SASEGT.

Comments on this clone: Since no conserved phenylalanine or tryptophan closes the CDR3, a read error is the likely cause. Because the CDR3's place on the DNA is in doubt, the DNA is left out and the CDR3 is given as listed by TCRdb. This rearrangement joins TRBV2 to TRBJ1-1; the DNA was not compared with TRBD1, the D call given in the table. Germline V gives CDR1 SNHLY, CDR2 FYNNEI. The CDR3 has 10 amino acids, counting both end residues. The CDR3 sequence is CARPGSRQGR.

V gene TRBV27 combines with J gene TRBJ2-3, with TRBD2 identical over 7 bases. V lost 3 bases and J lost 2; bases outside the gene matches: 14. Per germline, CDR1 MNHEY and CDR2 SMNVEV (reference sequence). The CDR3 covers 18 residues. For the CDR3, the DNA is TGTGCCAGCAGTTTTAACTCTGACGGACTAGGGTTCACAGATACGCAGTATTTT. Its translation is CASSFNSDGLGFTDTQYF.

The chain links TRBV6-1 to TRBJ1-2; the match to TRBD1 covers 12 bases. CDR1 is MNHNS and CDR2 is SASEGT in the germline V gene. The CDR3 is 15 amino acids. J was trimmed by 4 bases and V by 8 bases; bases with no gene match: 8. CDR3 DNA: TGTGCCAGCCGGGGACAGGGGGCGCTAAGCTATGGCTACACCTTC. Translated: CASRGQGALSYGYTF.

The genes are TRBV10-3 and TRBJ1-5; D possibly corresponds to TRBD1 (5 bases). CDR3 size: 14 residues. The ends were cut back, 1 base at V and 4 bases at J, with 8 bases in the middle. Germline V gene lookup returns CDR1 ENHRY and CDR2 SYGVKD. CDR3 loop: CAISECRENQPQHF. In DNA form, the CDR3 reads TGTGCCATCAGTGAGTGCAGGGAAAATCAGCCCCAGCATTTT.

The chain joins TRBV7-8 to TRBJ2-1, with no clear D. Deletions cut 6 bases from V and 8 bases from J, with 5 bases between. The germline V gene encodes CDR1 SGHVS and CDR2 FQNEAQ. There are 10 residues in the CDR3. CDR3 sequence reads: CASSRDEQFF. The CDR3 region has the DNA TGTGCCAGCAGTCGGGATGAGCAGTTCTTC. The full variable domain, in which reference TRBV7-8 and TRBJ2-1 provide the parts outside the CDR3, is GAGVSQSPRYKVAKRGQDVALRCDPISGHVSLFWYQQALGQGPEFLTYFQNEAQLDKSGLPSDRFFAERPEGSVSTLKIQRTQQEDSAVYLCASSRDEQFFGPGTRLTVL.

The CDR3: CASSRFGTGNEKLFF. The CDR3 DNA is TGTGCCAGCAGTCGATTCGGGACAGGGAATGAAAAACTGTTTTTT. The chain combines TRBV7-2 with TRBJ1-4, with 9 bases fitting TRBD1. After removal of 6 bases from V and 5 bases from J, the junction contained 7 bases not matched to a gene. Looked up from germline, CDR1 is SGHTA and CDR2 is FQGNSA. The CDR3 spans 15 residues.

The J gene is TRBJ2-7, the V gene TRBV4-3; 8 positions agree with TRBD2. This CDR3 comprises 19 residues. Germline V gene sequence: CDR1 LGHNA, CDR2 YSLEER. The J segment lost 6 bases and the V segment lost 4 bases, leaving 23 bases of the junction unmatched. DNA of the CDR3: TGCGCCAGCAGCCCCGGCACGCGGGTAAAAGGGCTAGCGGGCGTCGAGCAGTACTTC. Its protein is CASSPGTRVKGLAGVEQYF.